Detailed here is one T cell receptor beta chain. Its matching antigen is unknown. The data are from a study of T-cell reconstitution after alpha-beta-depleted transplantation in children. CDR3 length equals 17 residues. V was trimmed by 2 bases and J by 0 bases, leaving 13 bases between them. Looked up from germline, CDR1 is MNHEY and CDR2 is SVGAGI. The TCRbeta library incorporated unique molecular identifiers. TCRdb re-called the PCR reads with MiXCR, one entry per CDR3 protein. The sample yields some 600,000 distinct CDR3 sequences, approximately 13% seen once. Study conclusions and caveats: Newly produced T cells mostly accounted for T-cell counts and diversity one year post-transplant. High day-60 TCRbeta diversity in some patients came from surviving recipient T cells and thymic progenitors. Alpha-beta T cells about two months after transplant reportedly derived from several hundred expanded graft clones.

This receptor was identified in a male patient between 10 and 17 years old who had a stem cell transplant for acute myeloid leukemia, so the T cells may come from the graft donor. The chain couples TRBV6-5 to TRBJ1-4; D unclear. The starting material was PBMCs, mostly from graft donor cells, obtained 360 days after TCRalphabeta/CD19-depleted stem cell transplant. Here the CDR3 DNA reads TGTGCCAGCAGTTACCTCGTGACGGACGCAACTAATGAAAAACTGTTTTTT. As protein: CASSYLVTDATNEKLFF.